These 21 T cell receptor beta chains were sequenced from one sample in a study of blood T cells in healthy people across ages. With a J-beta primer mix and a sample-barcoded 5' primer, a second PCR ran roughly 7 to 11 cycles. TCRdb fed the 5' RACE reads into MiXCR, producing one record per CDR3 protein. The sample includes 1 million to 1.2 million distinct CDR3 sequences, more than 30% of them seen just once. Sequences were obtained from blood. The receptor set was obtained from a man aged 18 to 29 in good health.

This clonotype was observed a handful of times. The chain combines TRBV15 with TRBJ2-7; 7 bases are shared with TRBD2. Germline V gene lookup returns CDR1 LNHNV and CDR2 YYDKDF (reference sequence). With 4 bases clipped from V and 2 bases from J, the junction kept 14 bases outside the gene matches. This CDR3 has 17 amino acids. The CDR3, as DNA: TGTGCCACCAGCAATTGGGCACGTCTTGGGGGGGCCTACGAGCAGTACTTC. Translating it yields CATSNWARLGGAYEQYF.

The CDR3 bases are TGTGCCAGCGGCCGCAGGGCTAAGAACACTGAAGCTTTCTTT. Translation: CASGRRAKNTEAFF. The chain combines TRBV6-1 with TRBJ1-1; weak D call: TRBD1 (5 bases). V dropped 8 bases and J dropped 1 base, with 14 bases sitting between them. This CDR3 region has 14 residues. The germline CDR1 and CDR2 sequences are MNHNS and SASEGT.

The V gene is TRBV3-1, the J gene TRBJ1-2, with no clear D. V was cut by 4 bases and J by 2 bases, with 11 bases left in between. Germline V gene lookup returns CDR1 LGHDT and CDR2 YNNKEL (reference sequence). The CDR3 has 14 residues. In DNA form, the CDR3 reads TGTGCCAGCAGCCCCCGACCCAAAAACTATGGCTACACCTTC. It specifies CASSPRPKNYGYTF.

The chain employs TRBV20-1 and TRBJ2-5, with 10 bases that match TRBD2. With V trimmed by 6 bases and J by 2 bases, 9 bases remained unmatched. Germline loops: CDR1 DFQATT, CDR2 SNEGSKA (reference sequence). This CDR3 contains 15 residues. CDR3 bases: TGCAGTGCCCAAACTAGCGGGGCCTTACAAGAGACCCAGTACTTC. Its protein is CSAQTSGALQETQYF.

The chain has TRBV20-1 and TRBJ2-1; TRBD1 is a possible D gene (6 bases). The CDR3 extends over 17 amino acids. Germline V gene sequence: CDR1 DFQATT, CDR2 SNEGSKA (reference sequence). Deletions cut 1 base from V and 9 bases from J, with 25 bases between. CDR3 amino acids: CSARGITGSRLAGEQFF. The CDR3 region has the DNA TGCAGTGCTAGAGGTATTACAGGGTCGAGACTGGCAGGTGAGCAGTTCTTC.

This clonotype has more than one count but fewer than ten. This sequence joins TRBV5-1 and TRBJ2-1, with D tentatively TRBD2 (5 bases). CDR1 and CDR2 from the germline V gene are SGHRS and YFSETQ. The CDR3 runs 20 residues. V was shortened by 9 bases and J by 3 bases, with 34 bases between the two germline ends. The CDR3 DNA sequence: TGCGCCACCCACTCGGGGAGAGCGACCTTGGACCCAGACGACTACAATGAGCAGTTCTTC. Translation gives CATHSGRATLDPDDYNEQFF. The variable domain in full, with the rest retrieved from reference TRBV5-1 and TRBJ2-1, is KAGVTQTPRYLIKTRGQQVTLSCSPISGHRSVSWYQQTPGQGLQFLFEYFSETQRNKGNFPGRFSGRQFSNSRSEMNVSTLELGDSALYLCATHSGRATLDPDDYNEQFFGPGTRLTVL.

The rearrangement links TRBV7-9 to TRBJ2-1; 10 nucleotides line up with TRBD1. The CDR3 consists of 14 residues. Per germline, CDR1 SEHNR and CDR2 FQNEAQ (reference sequence). V was pared by 2 bases and J by 12 bases, with 7 bases of the junction left unmatched. The CDR3 is CASSLLTGGERQFF. CDR3 in DNA: TGTGCCAGCAGCTTATTGACAGGGGGCGAAAGGCAGTTCTTC.

To note about this clonotype: One junction end does not reproduce the germline sequence, and a read error may be involved. The gene calls are TRBV9 and TRBJ2-7; D uncertain. Germline CDR1 and CDR2: SGDLS and YYNGEE. This CDR3 comprises 14 residues. The CDR3 DNA reads TGTGCCAGCAGCGTCGATTATAAGAACTACAAGCAGTACTTC. Translation: CASSVDYKNYKQYF.

The rearrangement joins TRBV9 to TRBJ2-4; tentative D call: TRBD1 (5 bases). The germline gives CDR1 SGDLS, CDR2 YYNGEE. V lost 0 bases, J lost 0 bases, and 7 bases lay in between. This CDR3 region has 15 residues. This CDR3 reads CASSVDDRAKNIQYF. The CDR3 bases are TGTGCCAGCAGCGTAGACGACAGAGCCAAAAACATTCAGTACTTC.

There are a few counts of this clonotype. The chain is built from TRBV20-1 and TRBJ2-3; 7 bases fit TRBD1. Trimming took 6 bases from V and 0 from J; bases not matched to a gene: 12. CDR1 DFQATT and CDR2 SNEGSKA come from the germline V gene (reference sequence). CDR3 length: 16 amino acids. Here the CDR3 reads CSAKPGTVASTDTQYF. For the CDR3, the DNA is TGCAGTGCGAAGCCCGGGACAGTGGCTAGCACAGATACGCAGTATTTT.

In its sample, this clonotype was seen a few times. This rearrangement joins TRBV4-2 to TRBJ2-7; D call uncertain. V lost 1 base and J lost 3, with 7 bases in between. This CDR3 spans 13 amino acids. Per the germline V gene, CDR1 is LGHNA and CDR2 is YNFKEQ. In nucleotides, the CDR3 is TGTGCCAGCAGCCAAGTGGGAAACTACGAGCAGTACTTC. Its translation: CASSQVGNYEQYF.

The genes are TRBV24-1 and TRBJ2-3, with D uncertain. The germline V gene has CDR1 KGHDR and CDR2 SFDVKD. Trimming cost V 3 bases and J 2 bases, with 5 bases left between them. The CDR3 runs 13 residues. The CDR3 here is CATSDPDTDTQYF. CDR3 DNA: TGTGCCACCAGTGATCCTGACACAGATACGCAGTATTTT.

This clonotype was found a few times. The V and J genes are TRBV4-2 and TRBJ1-5; D gene uncertain. The length of the CDR3 is 16 residues. V shed 0 bases and J shed 3 bases, with 12 bases lying between them. Germline V CDR1 and CDR2: LGHNA, YNFKEQ. CDR3: CASSQDGGYLNQPQHF. In DNA form, the CDR3 reads TGTGCCAGCAGCCAAGACGGAGGGTACCTCAATCAGCCCCAGCATTTT.

The chain joins TRBV20-1 to TRBJ1-3; D unclear. V lost 0 bases and J lost 3, with 0 bases in between. This CDR3 comprises 11 residues. The V gene's germline CDR1 is DFQATT and CDR2 SNEGSKA (reference sequence). The CDR3 region is CSARDGNTIYF. CDR3 in DNA: TGCAGTGCTAGAGATGGAAACACCATATATTTT.

The J gene is TRBJ1-1, the V gene TRBV5-1; D may be TRBD1 (5 bases). The length of the CDR3 is 13 residues. Trimming cost V 3 bases and J 11 bases, with 17 bases left between them. Per germline, CDR1 SGHRS and CDR2 YFSETQ. CDR3 nucleotides: TGCGCCAGCAGCTCCGGACGGCCCGGGGGGGCTTTCTTT. Translation gives CASSSGRPGGAFF.

The sample holds one count of this clonotype. CDR3 in amino acids: CASRPVQTYYGYTF. CDR3 sequence (DNA): TGTGCCAGCAGACCGGTACAGACTTACTATGGCTACACCTTC. This chain links TRBV12-3 or TRBV12-4 with TRBJ1-2, with unresolved D. The CDR3 is made up of 14 amino acids. Trimming cost V 6 bases and J 3 bases, with 14 bases left between them.

This chain uses TRBV3-1 with TRBJ2-3, with TRBD2 matching 15 bases. The junction had 9 bases not matched to a gene; V was cut back by 4 bases and J by 1 base. In germline, CDR1 is LGHDT, CDR2 YNNKEL (reference sequence). The CDR3 is 19 residues long. The CDR3, as DNA: TGTGCCAGCAGCCCGAGAAGGACTAGCGGGGGGGCTCGCACAGATACGCAGTATTTT. Amino acids: CASSPRRTSGGARTDTQYF.

V gene TRBV20-1 combines with J gene TRBJ1-6, with 9 nucleotides matching TRBD1. The CDR3 extends over 13 amino acids. J gave up 7 bases and V 5 bases, and 3 bases lay outside the gene matches. Germline V CDR1 and CDR2: DFQATT, SNEGSKA (reference sequence). CDR3 protein: CSAGTGSNSPLHF. The CDR3 DNA reads TGCAGTGCTGGGACAGGGTCAAATTCACCCCTCCACTTT.

In its sample, this clonotype was seen a few times. This rearrangement joins TRBV20-1 to TRBJ1-4; D is undetermined. CDR1 is DFQATT and CDR2 is SNEGSKA in the germline V gene (reference sequence). This CDR3 contains 12 residues. Trimming pared 6 bases from V and 4 bases from J, leaving 9 bases between. The DNA of the CDR3 is TGCAGTGCACAATTCAATAATGAAAAACTGTTTTTT. Translating it yields CSAQFNNEKLFF.

With respect to this clonotype: A much larger clonotype is one base distant, so this may be a read error. The V call is TRBV18, the J call TRBJ1-2; D remains ambiguous. The CDR3 is 12 residues long. The germline gives CDR1 KGHSH, CDR2 LQKENI. CDR3 in DNA: TGTGCCAGCTCACCTACGGCCTATGACTACACCTTC. Its protein product is CASSPTAYDYTF. Full variable domain (outside the CDR3, taken from reference TRBV18 and TRBJ1-2): NAGVMQNPRHLVRRRGQEARLRCSPMKGHSHVYWYRQLPEEGLKFMVYLQKENIIDESGMPKERFSAEFPKEGPSILRIQQVVRGDSAAYFCASSPTAYDYTFGSGTRLTVV.

The rearrangement links TRBV20-1 to TRBJ2-1, with D possibly being TRBD2 (5 bases). Gene TRBJ2-7 matches the end of the DNA better, so the J call may be wrong. CDR3 length equals 13 residues. Germline CDR1 and CDR2: DFQATT and SNEGSKA (reference sequence). The CDR3 reads CIVPGFSYNEQYF. DNA of the CDR3: TGCATCGTCCCGGGATTCTCCTACAATGAGCAGTACTTC.